The rows below give T cell receptor beta chains drawn from one sample of a study of CD8 T cells in Susac syndrome. TCRdb re-analysed the immunoSEQ multiplex PCR reads in MiXCR, keeping a single row per CDR3 protein. The data hold around 190,000 distinct CDR3 sequences, with 95% observed a single time. The sample comprised CD4+ T cells from PBMCs. These receptors all stem from a human donor in good health. The CDR3 runs from the conserved cysteine through the conserved F or W. Each record gives: clone size, D gene, V gene, J gene, CDR3 DNA, CDR3 protein. The D gene is left open where the match is weak. Rows may omit the clone size; those that give it use once, few, many or a size class.

abundance: .; d_gene: TRBD2; v_gene: TRBV6-1; j_gene: TRBJ2-7; CDR3nt: TGTGCCAGCAGTGAATCCCCCATAGTAGCGGGGGCCTCCTACGAGCAGTACTTC; CDR3aa: CASSESPIVAGASYEQYF
abundance: few; d_gene: .; v_gene: TRBV7-2; j_gene: TRBJ2-7; CDR3nt: TGTGCCAGCTCCTGGCGGGTGGCCTACGAGCAGTACTTC; CDR3aa: CASSWRVAYEQYF
abundance: .; d_gene: TRBD1; v_gene: TRBV9; j_gene: TRBJ1-6; CDR3nt: TGTGCCAGCAGCACCACGACAGGGGCAGGCTCACCCCTCCACTTT; CDR3aa: CASSTTTGAGSPLHF
abundance: .; d_gene: TRBD1; v_gene: TRBV20-1; j_gene: TRBJ1-2; CDR3nt: TGCAGTGCTAGAGATAGGGACAGGGCCCACTATGGCTACACCTTC; CDR3aa: CSARDRDRAHYGYTF
abundance: .; d_gene: TRBD1; v_gene: TRBV19; j_gene: TRBJ1-2; CDR3nt: TGTGCCAGTAGTATTCTGGACAGGGCTAACTATGGCTACACCTTC; CDR3aa: CASSILDRANYGYTF
abundance: few; d_gene: .; v_gene: TRBV18; j_gene: TRBJ1-1; CDR3nt: TGTGCCAGCTCACCGCAGGGCCAGAACACTGAAGCTTTCTTT; CDR3aa: CASSPQGQNTEAFF
abundance: .; d_gene: .; v_gene: TRBV20-1; j_gene: TRBJ1-2; CDR3nt: TGCAGTGCTAGGGATACCGTTCATGGGGCGGGGTATGGCTACACCTTC; CDR3aa: CSARDTVHGAGYGYTF
abundance: .; d_gene: TRBD1; v_gene: TRBV11-2; j_gene: TRBJ2-1; CDR3nt: TGTGCCAGCAGTGACAGGGGGCCCTACAATGAGCAGTTCTTC; CDR3aa: CASSDRGPYNEQFF
abundance: .; d_gene: .; v_gene: TRBV20-1; j_gene: TRBJ2-5; CDR3nt: TGCAGTGCTAGAGATTTGGCGTACCAAGAGACCCAGTACTTC; CDR3aa: CSARDLAYQETQYF
abundance: .; d_gene: TRBD2; v_gene: TRBV28; j_gene: TRBJ2-4; CDR3nt: TGTGCCAGCAGCCCCCCGGGACTAGTGGGTGTTAACATTCAGTACTTC; CDR3aa: CASSPPGLVGVNIQYF
abundance: .; d_gene: .; v_gene: TRBV29-1; j_gene: TRBJ1-2; CDR3nt: TGCAGCGTTGCGCGGAATAATGGCTACACCTTC; CDR3aa: CSVARNNGYTF
abundance: .; d_gene: .; v_gene: TRBV6-6; j_gene: TRBJ2-5; CDR3nt: TGTGCCAGCAGTCTTGGCGGCCACCAAGAGACCCAGTACTTC; CDR3aa: CASSLGGHQETQYF
abundance: .; d_gene: TRBD2; v_gene: TRBV18; j_gene: TRBJ2-5; CDR3nt: TGTGCCAGCTCACGAGGGACTACCACAGACCTCCCAGTCTTC; CDR3aa: CASSRGTTTDLPVF